These 30 T cell receptor beta chains were sequenced from one sample in a study of cytotoxic CD8 clonotypes in ibrutinib-treated CLL. Sequencing was performed with immunoSEQ multiplex PCR; in TCRdb, only in-frame clones are kept and a portion is missing. The sample records 150,000 to 200,000 clones, nearly 90% being singletons. The sample in question was PBMCs, obtained at disease progression, from a patient treated with ibrutinib. Source of these receptors: a human donor with chronic lymphocytic leukemia.

The CDR3 coding sequence is TGCGCCAGCAGCTTTCCTCGACAGGGGGTTGGGCGGACCGGGGAGCTGTTTTTT. This encodes CASSFPRQGVGRTGELFF. The chain uses TRBV5-1 and TRBJ2-2; the match to TRBD1 covers 9 bases. CDR3 length equals 18 residues. V was pared by 2 bases and J by 5 bases, with 13 bases of the junction left unmatched. The germline gives CDR1 SGHRS, CDR2 YFSETQ.

This chain connects TRBV18 to TRBJ1-1, with D perhaps matching TRBD1 (5 bases). The CDR3 spans 17 residues. Germline CDR1 is KGHSH and CDR2 is LQKENI. Trimming stripped 6 bases from V and 1 base from J, with 21 bases between. This CDR3 is CASSRTARQSENTEAFF. In DNA form, the CDR3 reads TGTGCCAGCTCGCGAACGGCCCGACAGTCAGAGAACACTGAAGCTTTCTTT.

The chain has TRBV9 and TRBJ2-3, with 9 bases identical to TRBD1. J gave up 6 bases and V 4 bases, and 6 bases lay outside the gene matches. The CDR3 is 14 amino acids. The germline CDR1 and CDR2 sequences are SGDLS and YYNGEE. The CDR3 nucleotides read TGTGCCAGCAGCCGTGGACAGGGGCCCGATACGCAGTATTTT. This gives the protein CASSRGQGPDTQYF.

The rearrangement joins TRBV27 to TRBJ1-2, with D perhaps TRBD1 (6 bases). V gave up 6 bases and J gave up 6 bases, with 17 bases separating them. Germline V gene sequence: CDR1 MNHEY, CDR2 SMNVEV (reference sequence). The CDR3 consists of 14 residues. DNA for the CDR3: TGTGCCAGCAGCAGGACAGACGGTCGCAATGGCTACACCTTC. It is translated as CASSRTDGRNGYTF.

The chain is built from TRBV19 and TRBJ2-7; 10 bases map to TRBD2. Germline CDR1 is LNHDA and CDR2 is SQIVND (reference sequence). The CDR3 totals 15 residues. The trim removed 5 bases at V and 0 bases at J, leaving 4 bases unmatched. This chain's CDR3 is CASSALAGPSYEQYF. In DNA form, the CDR3 reads TGTGCCAGTAGTGCACTAGCGGGGCCCTCCTACGAGCAGTACTTC.

The chain couples TRBV4-2 to TRBJ1-4, with 7 positions matching TRBD1. Germline V gives CDR1 LGHNA, CDR2 YNFKEQ. V shed 4 bases and J 4 bases; nucleotides not matched to a gene: 3. This CDR3 has 14 residues. CDR3 region: CASSPGQINEKLFF. The CDR3 DNA reads TGTGCCAGCAGCCCGGGACAGATTAATGAAAAACTGTTTTTT.

The chain carries TRBV11-3 and TRBJ2-3; 9 bases align to TRBD1. The trim removed 6 bases at V and 3 bases at J, leaving 13 bases unmatched. This CDR3 has 17 residues. Germline V CDR1 and CDR2: SGHNT, YENEEA. The CDR3 DNA sequence: TGTGCCAGCAGTTCCGGGACAGGGCCCCTTCATACAGATACGCAGTATTTT. This translates into CASSSGTGPLHTDTQYF.

The genes are TRBV5-1 and TRBJ2-1; 11 positions match TRBD2. The junction had 3 bases not matched to a gene; V was cut back by 0 bases and J by 4 bases. The CDR3 extends over 16 amino acids. The germline V gene encodes CDR1 SGHRS and CDR2 YFSETQ. The CDR3 DNA reads TGCGCCAGCAGCTTGGAGACTAGCGGGATATACAATGAGCAGTTCTTC. This codes for CASSLETSGIYNEQFF.

This chain links TRBV5-4 with TRBJ2-2; D is ambiguous. Germline V gene data show CDR1 as SGHNT and CDR2 as YYREEE (reference sequence). The CDR3 has 13 residues. V was shortened by 2 bases and J by 6 bases, with 8 bases between the two germline ends. The CDR3 nucleotides read TGTGCCAGCAGCTTAGACTTTCCCGGGGAGCTGTTTTTT. Translating it yields CASSLDFPGELFF.

J is TRBJ2-5 and V is TRBV27, with D unclear. Trimming took 0 bases from V and 7 from J, leaving 9 bases between them. The length of the CDR3 is 13 residues. Germline assignment: CDR1 MNHEY and CDR2 SMNVEV (reference sequence). DNA for the CDR3: TGTGCCAGCAGTTTATCCACTCGGACGACCCAGTACTTC. This translates into CASSLSTRTTQYF.

This chain links TRBV28 with TRBJ2-2; D gene ambiguous. CDR1 MDHEN and CDR2 SYDVKM come from the germline V gene. This CDR3 contains 12 residues. Between the trimmed V and J ends, which lost 6 bases and 0 bases, there was a span of 2 bases. CDR3 sequence: CASSSNTGELFF. CDR3 DNA: TGTGCCAGCAGCTCGAACACCGGGGAGCTGTTTTTT.

The chain combines TRBV6-1 with TRBJ1-1; maybe TRBD1 (5 bases). The germline V gene encodes CDR1 MNHNS and CDR2 SASEGT. Trimming cost V 2 bases and J 3 bases, with 13 bases left between them. The CDR3 is 15 residues long. CDR3 in amino acids: CASSELWGGDTEAFF. The CDR3 coding sequence is TGTGCCAGCAGTGAATTATGGGGCGGGGACACTGAAGCTTTCTTT.

This chain joins TRBV10-3 and TRBJ2-5, with 11 bases matching TRBD1. The CDR3 totals 14 residues. Germline V gene data show CDR1 as ENHRY and CDR2 as SYGVKD. V dropped 6 bases and J dropped 3; count of bases not matched to a gene: 3. The CDR3 sequence is CAISRTGGEETQYF. Here the CDR3 DNA reads TGTGCCATCAGCAGGACAGGGGGCGAAGAGACCCAGTACTTC.

The chain has TRBV6-1 and TRBJ1-1; a weak D match, TRBD1 (6 bases). Germline CDR1 MNHNS, CDR2 SASEGT. The CDR3 spans 14 residues. The V end lost 5 bases, the J end lost 5 bases, and 15 bases lay between the germline ends. The CDR3 sequence is CASSTDRRRTEAFF. In DNA form, the CDR3 reads TGTGCCAGCAGTACAGACAGGAGGCGAACTGAAGCTTTCTTT.

A few counts support this clone. This chain joins TRBV7-9 and TRBJ2-3; D tentatively fits TRBD1 or TRBD2 (5 bases each). CDR3 length: 14 residues. V was trimmed by 2 bases and J by 6 bases, leaving 12 bases between them. Germline V gene sequence: CDR1 SEHNR, CDR2 FQNEAQ (reference sequence). The CDR3: CASSLTQGGDTQYF. The CDR3 DNA follows: TGTGCCAGCAGCTTAACGCAGGGCGGGGATACGCAGTATTTT. Based on the CDR3 plus reference TRBV7-9 and TRBJ2-3, the full variable domain is DTGVSQNPRHKITKRGQNVTFRCDPISEHNRLYWYRQTLGQGPEFLTYFQNEAQLEKSRLLSDRFSAERPKGSFSTLEIQRTEQGDSAMYLCASSLTQGGDTQYFGPGTRLTVL.

The chain carries TRBV6-5 and TRBJ2-7, with 9 bases matching TRBD2. Germline trimming cut 6 bases from V and 2 bases from J; bases unmatched to any gene: 5. Germline V gene sequence: CDR1 MNHEY, CDR2 SVGAGI. The CDR3 is made up of 14 amino acids. CDR3 in DNA: TGTGCCAGCAGCCGGACTAGCGTAGCCTACGAGCAGTACTTC. Encoded protein: CASSRTSVAYEQYF.

As regards this clone: At the DNA level, this CDR3 is encoded by other sequences in the same sample as well. The chain is built from TRBV6-5 and TRBJ2-7; 12 bases line up with TRBD2. CDR3 length: 14 amino acids. The V and J ends lost 6 bases and 3 bases, in that order; junction bases with no gene match: 3. Germline CDR1 MNHEY, CDR2 SVGAGI. CDR3: CASSRTSGNYEQYF. The DNA of the CDR3 is TGTGCCAGCAGCCGGACTAGCGGGAACTACGAGCAGTACTTC.

This clone came up once. The chain has TRBV28 and TRBJ2-7; TRBD1 might be the D (6 bases). This CDR3 is built from 12 residues. Trimming cost V 6 bases and J 5 bases, with 11 bases left between them. Germline lookup yields CDR1 MDHEN and CDR2 SYDVKM. This CDR3 reads CASSLQGNEQYF. The DNA for the CDR3 is TGTGCCAGCAGCCTACAGGGTAACGAGCAGTACTTC.

V and J are TRBV9 and TRBJ2-2; D call uncertain. Trimming left V 0 bases short and J 8 bases short, with 8 bases between. This CDR3 spans 13 amino acids. The germline gives CDR1 SGDLS, CDR2 YYNGEE. CDR3 nucleotide sequence: TGTGCCAGCAGCGTAGAAGTGAGGGGGGAGCTGTTTTTT. Its protein is CASSVEVRGELFF.

For the CDR3, the DNA is TGTGCCAGCAGCGTAGGAGGGGTGGGCACTGAAGCTTTCTTT. It translates to CASSVGGVGTEAFF. The chain combines TRBV9 with TRBJ1-1, with D tentatively TRBD1 (5 bases). V gave up 0 bases and J gave up 4 bases, with 10 bases separating them. CDR3 size: 14 residues. Germline V gene sequence: CDR1 SGDLS, CDR2 YYNGEE.

CDR3 nucleotide sequence: TGTGCCAGCAGCCCCAGGACGTTCCACTATGGCTACACCTTC. It is translated as CASSPRTFHYGYTF. The chain joins TRBV9 to TRBJ1-2, with D uncertain. This CDR3 contains 14 residues. V lost 4 bases, J lost 3 bases, and 13 bases lay in between. CDR1 and CDR2 (germline): SGDLS, YYNGEE.

V and J are TRBV27 and TRBJ2-2; D possibly corresponds to TRBD1 (5 bases). The CDR3 length is 17 residues. The V gene's germline CDR1 is MNHEY and CDR2 SMNVEV (reference sequence). V lost 2 bases and J 0 bases, leaving 13 bases between the germline ends. CDR3: CASSLPARRANTGELFF. As DNA, the CDR3 is TGTGCCAGCAGTTTACCCGCGCGCAGGGCGAACACCGGGGAGCTGTTTTTT.

This chain links TRBV2 with TRBJ2-7; 15 bases are shared with TRBD2. The J segment lost 2 bases and the V segment lost 4 bases, leaving 12 bases of the junction unmatched. The CDR3 covers 19 residues. Germline V lookup: CDR1 SNHLY, CDR2 FYNNEI. CDR3 DNA sequence: TGTGCCAGCAGTGCGCGACCGGGACTAGCGGGAGGAAACCCCTACGAGCAGTACTTC. This encodes CASSARPGLAGGNPYEQYF.

As concerns this clone: The DNA is left out, because the CDR3 cannot be placed on it with certainty; the CDR3 is given as TCRdb lists it. This chain connects TRBV30 to TRBJ2-2; TRBD2, the table's D call, lacks a check against the DNA. The length of the CDR3 is 15 amino acids, counting both ends. The germline gives CDR1 GTSNPN, CDR2 SVGIG (reference sequence). The CDR3: CAWTRGTLHFGELFF.

This chain joins TRBV10-3 and TRBJ2-3; D tentatively fits TRBD1 or TRBD2 (6 bases each). The V end lost 4 bases, the J end lost 6 bases, and 14 bases lay between the germline ends. This CDR3 spans 14 amino acids. Germline loops: CDR1 ENHRY, CDR2 SYGVKD. The CDR3 sequence: CAISVVGGRDTQYF. CDR3 coding DNA: TGTGCCATCAGTGTTGTGGGGGGCAGGGATACGCAGTATTTT.

The chain has TRBV28 and TRBJ2-1; TRBD2 matches 9 bases. This CDR3 has 15 residues. CDR1 is MDHEN, CDR2 SYDVKM, per germline. The trim removed 7 bases at V and 2 bases at J, leaving 6 bases unmatched. Here the CDR3 reads CASIHSGRTYNEQFF. The CDR3 DNA reads TGTGCCAGCATCCACAGCGGGAGGACCTACAATGAGCAGTTCTTC.

This clone was seen only once. Distinct nucleotide sequences in the sample also encode this CDR3. The chain employs TRBV15 and TRBJ2-5; D remains ambiguous. This CDR3 is 13 amino acids long. Trimming shortened V by 0 bases and J by 5 bases, and 7 bases separated the two germline ends. Germline V gene data show CDR1 as LNHNV and CDR2 as YYDKDF (reference sequence). This CDR3 is CATSRDLGETQYF. As DNA, the CDR3 is TGTGCCACCAGCAGAGATTTAGGGGAGACCCAGTACTTC.

The chain links TRBV6-1 to TRBJ2-7, with TRBD2 matching 11 bases. V shed 8 bases and J 3 bases; nucleotides not matched to a gene: 3. Germline CDR1 reads MNHNS; CDR2 reads SASEGT. The CDR3 loop spans 13 amino acids. The CDR3 here is CASGTSGNYEQYF. The CDR3 region has the DNA TGTGCCAGCGGGACTAGCGGTAACTACGAGCAGTACTTC.

The J gene is TRBJ2-1, the V gene TRBV12-1; TRBD2, the D gene given by the table, was not confirmed from the DNA. TRBV12-1 is a documented pseudogene. This CDR3 spans 14 amino acids. CDR3 residues: CASNALGTYNEQFF. In DNA, the CDR3 is TGTGCCAGCAACGCGCTAGGCACCTACAATGAGCAGTTCTTC.

The DNA for the CDR3 is TGTGCCAGTACAGTCCTCGGCGGTGGAGCTTTCTTT. Protein sequence: CASTVLGGGAFF. The gene calls are TRBV19 and TRBJ1-1, with D unclear. The V gene's germline CDR1 is LNHDA and CDR2 SQIVND (reference sequence). V was shortened by 7 bases and J by 10 bases, with 16 bases between the two germline ends. This CDR3 has 12 residues.